Here is one T cell receptor beta chain with its context. Its binding antigen is unknown. Base qualities are not at hand, and no much larger clone is one base apart. Genomic DNA was isolated from the sorted cells so that the TCRbeta CDR3 region could be sequenced. The immunoSEQ Assay was used for sequencing of TCRbeta CDR3 regions. TCRdb obtained this table from immuneACCESS and retained in-frame rearrangements with V and J assigned. These tables miss some clones; where compared with another copy, unresolved V genes account for less than half of the shortfall, and the remainder is unexplained. The table for this sample lists 40,000 to 45,000 clones; around 93% of them were counted only once. The ten top clones hold over 12% of the sample. These data originate in a study of OX40 agonist ivuxolimab in advanced cancers. Context from the whole study: Ivuxolimab was a fully human IgG2 agonistic monoclonal antibody targeting the costimulatory receptor OX40 (CD134). The dose-escalation cohort was roughly 87% male with a mean age of about 65 years, ranging from about 20 to 85. Of the 50 to 55 dose-escalation patients, hepatocellular carcinoma was present in roughly 19, melanoma in approximately 15, renal cell carcinoma in 9 and head and neck cancer in 9. Partial responses occurred in three dose-escalation patients: two with cutaneous melanoma and one with hepatocellular carcinoma. The monotherapy dose-escalation portion (N ≈ 56 patients) of the phase I ivuxolimab trial is reported in the paper. Prior anti-PD-1, anti-PD-L1 or anti-CTLA-4 therapy was permitted, and checkpoint inhibitors had been received by less than 45% of dose-escalation patients. Peripheral TCRbeta sequencing was intended to test whether TCR sequence diversity was altered and clonal T-cell expansion was caused by ivuxolimab. Intravenous ivuxolimab was administered to patients every 2 weeks at six dose levels: 0.01, 0.1, 0.3, 1.5, 3 and 10 mg/kg. General conclusions and limits of the study: After ivuxolimab, more expanded clones were found on average in CD8+ T cells than in CD4+ T cells. Low levels of normalized T-cell clonal expansion were also seen in some nonresponding patients. At doses of 0.1 to 3.0 mg/kg, clonal expansion of both CD4+ and CD8+ blood T cells was observed from baseline to week 6. The antigen specificity of the peripheral T cells that underwent clonal expansion was not determined. In the 0.1-3.0 mg/kg groups, partial responders had among the lowest normalized peripheral clonal expansion, particularly in CD8+ T cells.

Patients with a history of autoimmune disease or receiving systemic immunosuppression were excluded from the trial. Peripheral blood for TCR sequencing was collected from all dose cohorts at baseline, on cycle 4 day 1, and on cycle 7 day 1. The samples were taken from a phase I, first-in-human, multicenter, open-label dose-escalation trial of ivuxolimab. Adults with locally advanced or metastatic melanoma, renal cell carcinoma, hepatocellular carcinoma or head and neck squamous cell carcinoma were enrolled in the trial. CD4+ and CD8+ T cells were sorted separately from peripheral blood before TCR sequencing. The germline V gene specifies MGHRA as CDR1 and YSYEKL as CDR2. V sheds 0 bases and J sheds 0 bases, leaving 6 bases between their ends. From the cysteine up to the phenylalanine, the CDR3 has a length of 15 residues. Left in the record is the CDR3 DNA by itself, 45 bases read in frame from the first base.

The chain links TRBV4-1 with TRBJ1-5, with no reliable assignment of the D segment. This receptor was taken from an adult with an advanced solid tumor such as melanoma, head and neck, liver or kidney cancer. The material was CD4+ or CD8+ T cells sorted from blood, obtained in a trial of the OX40 agonist ivuxolimab. The DNA is TGCGCCAGCAGCCAAGAAGGAGATAGCAATCAGCCCCAGCATTTT. The encoded protein is CASSQEGDSNQPQHF.